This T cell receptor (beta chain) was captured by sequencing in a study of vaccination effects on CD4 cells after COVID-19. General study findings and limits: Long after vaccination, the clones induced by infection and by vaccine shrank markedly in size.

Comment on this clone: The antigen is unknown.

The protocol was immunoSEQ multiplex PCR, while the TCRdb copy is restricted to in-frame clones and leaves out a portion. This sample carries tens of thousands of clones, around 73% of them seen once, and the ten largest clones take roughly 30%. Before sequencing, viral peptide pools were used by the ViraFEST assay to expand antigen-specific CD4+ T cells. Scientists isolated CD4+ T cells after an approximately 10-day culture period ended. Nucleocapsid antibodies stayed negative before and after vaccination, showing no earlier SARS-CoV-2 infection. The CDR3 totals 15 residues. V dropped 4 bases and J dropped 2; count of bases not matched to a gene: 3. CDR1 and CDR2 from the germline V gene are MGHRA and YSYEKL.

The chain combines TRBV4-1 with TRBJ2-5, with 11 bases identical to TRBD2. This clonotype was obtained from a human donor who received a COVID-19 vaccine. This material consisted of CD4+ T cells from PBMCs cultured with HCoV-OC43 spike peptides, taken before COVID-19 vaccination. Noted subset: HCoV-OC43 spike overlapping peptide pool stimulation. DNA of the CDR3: TGCGCCAGCAGCCGACTAGCGGGGACACAAGAGACCCAGTACTTC. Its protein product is CASSRLAGTQETQYF.